This T cell receptor (beta chain) appears in the sequencing data of a study of cytomegalovirus exposure and HLA in healthy donors (dated by TCRdb to the late 2010s). Turning to the overall study: An earlier analysis of 550 to 700 of the donors reported about 250 Gb of sequence data and around 110 million unique TCR beta sequences from approximately 180 million T cells. An early release covering some 640 HLA-typed donors comprised approximately 290 gigabases of sequencing data and tens of millions of unique TCR sequences. Of the 350 to 400 genotyped donors, about 84% fell in the genetic ancestry cluster associated with self-reported Caucasian donors. The aim of the study was to test whether cataloging public T cell receptors could identify signatures of past pathogen exposure. The study used immunosequencing to profile the T cell repertoires of more than 650 subjects and linked those repertoires to cytomegalovirus serostatus. In addition to the first cohort of 666 subjects, a separate validation cohort of 120 different subjects was used. To predict cytomegalovirus infection status, the study combined high-throughput TCR immunosequencing, statistical association of individual TCRs with disease status, and machine learning. A later analysis re-analyzed previously published TCR beta repertoires from about 730 donors and added high-resolution HLA genotyping to study TCR occurrence patterns. In the later analysis, no new phenotypic data were used to find candidate immune exposures; instead, reliance was placed on TCR beta sequences and their occurrence across donors. To decide whether each TCR beta V gene segment behaved as functional or pseudogenic, an earlier analysis of several hundred of the donors relied on high-throughput TCR beta sequencing. Donor age, sex, ethnicity and CMV serostatus were compiled together with the repertoire data. In a later genetic analysis, genome-wide SNP genotypes for about 55% of the roughly 700 donors were used, and that subset was treated as a discovery cohort. All discovery cohort repertoires had been generated using a single sequencing platform. Class I and class II HLA loci were covered by the typing at four-digit resolution. Typing coverage differed by locus: A, B, C, DRB1 and DQB1 were typed in roughly 620-630 donors, DQA1 in about 500, DPA1 in around 610, and DPB1 in around 440. Roughly 5 DR-DQ haplotypes were handled as single units for association and clustering, since linkage in the cohort was strong. Among some 410 genotyped donors of the cohort, an average of roughly 240,000 unique TCR beta nucleotide sequences were sequenced per donor, about a sixth of them non-productive.

The library was produced with the immunoSEQ multiplex PCR assay. For the multiplex PCR, a mixture combining 60 forward primers for TCR Vbeta segments and 13 reverse primers for TCR Jbeta segments was used. The CDR3 region of rearranged TCR beta genes was amplified from genomic DNA by a multiplex PCR assay. The Illumina HiSeq System was used to sequence the amplified TCR beta libraries as 87-base-pair reads. In the source study's methods: In a later analysis, 80 million or so unique TCR beta chains were counted across the approximately 620 repertoires, and roughly 11 million of these chains were shared by at least two donors. To remove PCR and sequencing errors, raw reads were error-corrected and collapsed into unique sequences using a nearest-neighbor algorithm that merged closely related sequences. Alignment of CDR3 sequences to IMGT reference sequences was used to assign V, D and J gene segments. Each retained sequence needed at least a six-nucleotide match to both a V gene segment and a J gene segment. Rearrangements were classified as productive when the CDR3 lacked stop codons and remained in frame with V and J, and all other rearrangements were classified as non-productive. CDR3 was defined by IMGT convention, running from the second conserved V-encoded cysteine to the conserved J-encoded phenylalanine. The earlier analysis of about 530 of the donors excluded any sequence lacking an unambiguous match to a single V gene segment. An earlier analysis of a few hundred of the donors called V segments functional above 56.7% productive rearrangements and segregating when the between-donor standard deviation exceeded 5%. A statistical classification framework was built for diagnosing cytomegalovirus status from the catalog of TCR beta chain sequences. A later analysis assigned V and J genes by comparing TCR nucleotide sequences with IMGT/GENE-DB human TR gene sequences. The TCRdist pipeline was used in a later analysis to assign CDR3 sequences and most-parsimonious VDJ recombination scenarios. In a later analysis, each TCR beta chain was defined by its CDR3 amino acid sequence together with its V-gene family, and reads lacking a unique V-gene family were excluded. A later analysis removed 500 to 650 highly shared, low-generation-probability nucleotide sequences to deal with suspected cross-contamination and a sequencing artifact. In a later analysis, a clonal expansion index for each public chain was calculated from normalized within-repertoire ranks of inferred template counts. A later analysis computed generation probabilities with a VDJ recombination model fitted to out-of-frame rearrangements, and checked the results against IGoR. In a later analysis, TCR-TCR, TCR-HLA and TCR-CMV co-occurrence was scored with hypergeometric tests, and a repertoire-size bias correction was applied to TCR pairs. False discovery rates were estimated in a later analysis by permuting HLA or CMV assignments 20 times. In a later analysis, co-occurring TCRs were grouped using DBSCAN, and TCRdist sequence similarity was added for clustering within HLA-allele-positive subsets. Repertoires with fewer than 30,000 or more than 120,000 public chains were left out of co-occurrence clustering, as were five repertoires with anomalous nucleotide sharing. TCRdb obtained this table from immuneACCESS and retained in-frame rearrangements with V and J assigned. These tables miss some clones; where compared with another copy, unresolved V genes account for less than half of the shortfall, and the remainder is unexplained. For V, J and clone size, that table is used; D and trimming come from the DNA. The sample table lists fewer than 200,000 clones, approximately 86% of them with a count of one. 1.5% of the sample is held by the ten biggest clonotypes.

Study-level results and caveats: According to a later analysis, TCR association rates differed among HLA loci, with DRB1 alleles showing the most associated TCRs and HLA-C alleles showing the fewest. A later genetic analysis reported fewer N-insertions in productive TCRs among donors in an Asian-associated ancestry cluster than the roughly 720-donor mean. In an earlier analysis of about 600 of the donors, most TCR beta V segments appeared in productive rearrangements about 87% or about 30% of the time, broadly matching IMGT annotations. Some IMGT-functional V segments, including TRBV6-2 and TRBV6-3, could not be distinguished by the 87-base-pair reads and were therefore excluded. Assigning TCR associations to individual alleles was difficult when HLA alleles, especially DR and DQ, strongly co-occurred. It was suggested by the authors that the approach could potentially be generalized to other disease states and immunological phenotypes. Sequencing depth was assumed to be roughly uniform across donors in the presence/absence analyses, though that assumption may not hold. An association between a missense DCLRE1C variant and V-gene and J-gene trimming of TCR beta chains was found in a later genetic analysis and replicated in an independent cohort. According to a later analysis, parvovirus B19, influenza, CMV and Epstein-Barr virus appeared linked to several top co-occurrence clusters. Specific HLA alleles were associated with roughly 16,000 TCR beta sequences at a false discovery rate of 0.05 in a later analysis. A further reported finding was that TCR beta sequences accurately predicted the HLA-A and HLA-B alleles for most subjects in the first cohort. A cluster of highly shared sequence variants was judged likely to represent a technical artifact of the sequencing pipeline. About 15 rarely observed V segments, including chromosome 9 orphons, were excluded from the earlier analysis of approximately 500 of the donors because counts were too low. Compared with equally common non-associated chains, HLA-associated TCR beta chains in a later analysis were more clonally expanded and had lower generation probabilities. In both the original and validation cohorts, the classifier was reported to diagnose cytomegalovirus status with high specificity and sensitivity. For the cohort, immune exposure information was limited to CMV serostatus. Because HLA typing was unavailable for some donors at each locus, only the typed subset was used in association tests. Across donors, most TCR sequences were observed very rarely, whereas some public TCRs were present in many individuals. The study listed 150 to 200 TCR beta chains as associated with cytomegalovirus. Linkage disequilibrium might explain the correlated functional status among segregating V segments, but an unknown experimental factor could not be ruled out. In vitro tests confirmed that a few of the cytomegalovirus-associated TCR beta chains recognize cytomegalovirus antigens. This cohort had only TCR beta chains sequenced, and the lack of alpha or paired-chain data limited which features could be detected. A later analysis found that most CMV-associated TCR beta chains appeared HLA-restricted, with HLA associations seemingly driven largely by CMV exposure.

As for this clone: Its antigen has not been determined. No base quality values were provided; no much bigger clone lies one nucleotide off.

The cohort consisted of 666 healthy bone marrow donors. At the time of sampling, every cohort member was nominally healthy, though immune exposures that went unrecorded were likely present. The donor was CMV seronegative and belonged to the group of 350 or so seronegative cohort members. Each donor provided a peripheral blood sample, and peripheral blood mononuclear cells were used for TCR beta sequencing. Genomic DNA was extracted from the blood cell samples with the Qiagen DNeasy Blood Extraction Kit. CDR1 and CDR2 are drawn from the germline V gene: KGHSH, LQKENI. For this chain, trimming is 3 bases at the V end and 9 bases at the J end, and the number of junction bases without a gene match is 11. Taken from cysteine to phenylalanine, the CDR3 has 15 residues. Solely the CDR3 DNA is kept, with 45 bases framed from the first base.

The sequencing input was PBMCs. The sequence was obtained from a male donor in good health and CMV-seronegative. The chain is made from TRBV18 and TRBJ1-5; TRBD1 fits 7 bases in the junction. The CDR3 in this case is CASSPKYDRAVPQHF. The DNA is as follows: TGTGCCAGCTCACCCAAGTATGACAGGGCAGTGCCCCAGCATTTT.